Below are 2 T cell receptor beta chains sequenced from a single sample in a study of blood T cells in healthy people across ages (dated by TCRdb to between 2014 and 2016). Library method: 5' RACE. The sample was run on an Illumina HiSeq 2500. A second roughly 7 to 12 cycle PCR used a sample-barcoded 5' primer and a J-beta primer mix. TCRdb trimmed public reads at Q25 via fastp, called clones via MiXCR and kept in-frame beta chains. Every distinct CDR3 protein forms one entry, paired with its most common genes and DNA. For this sample the table gives about 1,500,000 distinct CDR3 sequences, of which under 30% were detected only once. 6.5% to 8.5% of the sample belongs to the ten largest clones. The sequenced sample consisted of blood. The origin of the receptors is a woman under 40 in good health.

The chain uses TRBV25-1 and TRBJ2-2; D may be TRBD1 or TRBD2 (6 bases each). V was cut by 0 bases and J by 1 base, with 15 bases left in between. CDR3 length: 18 residues. CDR1 and CDR2 from the germline V gene are MGHDK and SYGVNS. The CDR3 spells CASSEYLRRGLNTGELFF. The CDR3 nucleotides read TGTGCCAGCAGTGAATATCTGCGACGGGGGCTGAACACCGGGGAGCTGTTTTTT.

This clonotype was counted only a few times. The chain is built from TRBV6-6 and TRBJ2-1; D possibly corresponds to TRBD2 (5 bases). Germline CDR1 is MNHNY and CDR2 is SVGAGI (reference sequence). The CDR3 sequence is 14 residues long. V lost 4 bases to trimming and J lost 4 bases, with 11 bases between them. The CDR3 bases are TGTGCCAGCAGTTGGGGAGCGAATTACAATGAGCAGTTCTTC. Amino acids: CASSWGANYNEQFF.